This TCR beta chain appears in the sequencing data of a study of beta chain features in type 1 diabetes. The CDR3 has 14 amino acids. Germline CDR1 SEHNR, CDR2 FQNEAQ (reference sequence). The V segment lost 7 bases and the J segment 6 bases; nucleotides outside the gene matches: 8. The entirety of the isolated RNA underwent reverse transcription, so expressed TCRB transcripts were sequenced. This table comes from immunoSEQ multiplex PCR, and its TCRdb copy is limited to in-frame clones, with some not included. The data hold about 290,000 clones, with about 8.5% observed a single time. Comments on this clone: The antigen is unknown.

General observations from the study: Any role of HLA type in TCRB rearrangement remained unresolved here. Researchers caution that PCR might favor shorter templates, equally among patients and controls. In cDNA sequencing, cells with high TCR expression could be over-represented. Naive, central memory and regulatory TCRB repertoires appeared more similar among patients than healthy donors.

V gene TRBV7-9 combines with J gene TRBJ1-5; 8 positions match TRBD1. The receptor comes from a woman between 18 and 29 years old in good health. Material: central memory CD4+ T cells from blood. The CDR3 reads CASTSGQGRQPQHF. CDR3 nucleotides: TGTGCCAGCACTTCTGGACAGGGACGTCAGCCCCAGCATTTT.